This T cell receptor (beta chain) is from a study of blood T cells in healthy people across ages. Overall study: With template switching, about one barcoded beta molecule was captured per two T cells.

Broader study findings: CMV infection status of these donors was not known. There were more naive CD4+ cells and higher diversity in long-lived donors than in aged donors.

This CDR3 contains 14 residues. V was clipped by 2 bases and J by 7 bases, with 14 bases between them. Germline V gives CDR1 MNHNY, CDR2 SVGAGI (reference sequence). Sample-barcoded 5' priming and a J-beta primer mix drove a second PCR of roughly 6 to 12 cycles. The authors tagged each cDNA molecule using a template-switch adaptor with 12 random nucleotides. Via MiXCR, TCRdb re-called the 5' RACE reads, giving one row per CDR3 protein. Of 1.5 million to 2 million distinct CDR3 sequences in the sample, 28% were seen once. This clonotype showed up just a few times. Its specificity is unknown. Sequencing input: blood. The rearrangement uses TRBV6-6 and TRBJ1-2; tentative D call: TRBD1 (6 bases). The clonotype originates from a woman aged 30 to 39 in good health. The CDR3 reads CASSYKGRGPGYTF. The CDR3 region has the DNA TGTGCCAGCAGTTACAAGGGACGGGGGCCTGGCTACACCTTC.